Each of the 7 T cell receptor beta chains below was sequenced from the same sample in a study of Ad26.COV2.S vaccination and SARS-CoV-2 variants. Clones were read by immunoSEQ multiplex PCR, and TCRdb kept only the in-frame ones, dropping some. The repertoire includes around 86,000 clones, 82% of them detected once, and 15% to 20% sits in the top ten. This specimen was peripheral blood, taken after recovery from COVID-19. The receptors were gathered from a human donor who had recovered from COVID-19.

This clone appeared a few times. The V and J genes are TRBV19 and TRBJ2-7; TRBD2 matches 8 bases. Germline V gene sequence: CDR1 LNHDA, CDR2 SQIVND (reference sequence). The V and J ends lost 5 bases and 5 bases, in that order; junction bases with no gene match: 5. CDR3 length equals 13 residues. CDR3 loop: CASSGGGRNEQYF. The CDR3 DNA sequence: TGTGCCAGTAGTGGCGGGGGGCGGAACGAGCAGTACTTC.

In its sample, this clone was seen a few times. The chain combines TRBV28 with TRBJ1-5; D is unresolved. CDR3 length equals 14 residues. Germline assignment: CDR1 MDHEN and CDR2 SYDVKM. Trimming removed 5 bases from V and 3 bases from J, with 11 bases in between. CDR3 sequence (DNA): TGTGCCAGCAGTAGTGACAAGCCCAATCAGCCCCAGCATTTT. It encodes CASSSDKPNQPQHF.

This clone was found a few times. The rearrangement joins TRBV9 to TRBJ2-4; possible D gene TRBD2, 6 bases. Trimming took off 1 base at V and 1 base at J, with 15 bases between the two ends. CDR3 size: 17 residues. Germline V lookup: CDR1 SGDLS, CDR2 YYNGEE. As DNA, the CDR3 is TGTGCCAGCAGCGTATCCGGAGGGCCGGCGGCCAAAAACATTCAGTACTTC. Protein product: CASSVSGGPAAKNIQYF.

V is TRBV7-2 and J is TRBJ2-7; D is perhaps TRBD1 (7 bases). Germline lookup yields CDR1 SGHTA and CDR2 FQGNSA. The CDR3 is 17 residues long. V gave up 5 bases and J gave up 2 bases, with 22 bases separating them. The CDR3 here is CASSQQGLSGQTYEQYF. DNA for the CDR3: TGTGCCAGCAGCCAACAGGGGTTAAGCGGGCAGACCTACGAGCAGTACTTC.

This chain uses TRBV6-2 or TRBV6-3 with TRBJ2-5; maybe TRBD2 (6 bases). This CDR3 spans 16 amino acids. V dropped 4 bases and J dropped 5 bases, with 20 bases sitting between them. CDR1 is MNHEY and CDR2 is SVGEGT in the germline V gene. CDR3 protein: CASSSLGLRVQETQYF. CDR3 in DNA: TGTGCCAGCAGTTCCCTCGGACTAAGGGTGCAGGAGACCCAGTACTTC.

The chain couples TRBV24-1 to TRBJ2-7, with a tentative D call TRBD1 (5 bases). This CDR3 has 15 residues. CDR1 is KGHDR, CDR2 SFDVKD, per germline. The V end lost 4 bases, the J end lost 5 bases, and 17 bases lay between the germline ends. The CDR3 sequence: CATSDHRFSTNEQYF. In DNA form, the CDR3 reads TGTGCCACCAGTGACCACAGGTTTTCTACTAACGAGCAGTACTTC.

This clone was counted a few times. V and J are TRBV7-2 and TRBJ2-7, with D perhaps matching TRBD2 (5 bases). The germline V gene encodes CDR1 SGHTA and CDR2 FQGNSA. The CDR3 runs to 15 residues. Trimming shortened V by 1 base and J by 2 bases, and 12 bases separated the two germline ends. CDR3 loop: CASSLDQRYPYEQYF. CDR3 sequence (DNA): TGTGCCAGCAGCTTAGACCAGCGGTATCCCTACGAGCAGTACTTC.